This entry is about one T cell receptor beta chain. Its antigen is currently unknown. The data stem from a study of post-analysis software for immune sequencing data. Study details: Relapsing-remitting, secondary progressive and progressive-relapsing forms made up the multiple sclerosis disease courses.

Study-wide points: Higher frequency in patients than in controls was seen for 5 or 6 TRBV segments, with TRBV5-6, TRBV5-1 and TRBV20-1 among them. Relative to controls, patients with multiple sclerosis showed significantly lower normalized Chao1 diversity.

After removal of 4 bases from V and 6 bases from J, the junction contained 5 bases not matched to a gene. Germline CDR1 SGHTA, CDR2 FQGNSA. The CDR3 covers 14 residues. Libraries were made from TCR beta cDNA, and they carried unique molecular identifiers. TCRdb re-analysed the PCR reads in MiXCR, keeping a single row per CDR3 protein. This sample carries 650,000 to 850,000 distinct CDR3 sequences, 46% of them seen once, and the ten largest clones take just under 5%. This clonotype originated in a girl aged 10 to 17 with multiple sclerosis. The rearrangement joins TRBV7-2 to TRBJ2-3; 9 nucleotides line up with TRBD1. Sequencing was carried out using blood. CDR3 residues: CASSSGTGYDTQYF. For the CDR3, the DNA is TGTGCCAGCAGCTCCGGGACAGGGTACGATACGCAGTATTTT.